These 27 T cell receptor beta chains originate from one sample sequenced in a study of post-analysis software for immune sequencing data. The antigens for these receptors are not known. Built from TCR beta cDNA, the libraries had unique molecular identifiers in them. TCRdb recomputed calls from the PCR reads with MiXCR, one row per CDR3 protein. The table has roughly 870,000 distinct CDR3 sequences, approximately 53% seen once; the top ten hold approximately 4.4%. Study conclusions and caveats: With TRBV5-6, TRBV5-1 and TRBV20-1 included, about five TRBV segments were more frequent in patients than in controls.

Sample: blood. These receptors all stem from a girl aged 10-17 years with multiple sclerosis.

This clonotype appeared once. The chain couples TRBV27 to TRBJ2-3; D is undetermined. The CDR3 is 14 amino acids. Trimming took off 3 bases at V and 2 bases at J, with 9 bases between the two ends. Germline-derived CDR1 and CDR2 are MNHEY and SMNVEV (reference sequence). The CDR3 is CASSFTQNTDTQYF. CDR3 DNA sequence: TGTGCCAGCAGTTTCACACAAAACACAGATACGCAGTATTTT.

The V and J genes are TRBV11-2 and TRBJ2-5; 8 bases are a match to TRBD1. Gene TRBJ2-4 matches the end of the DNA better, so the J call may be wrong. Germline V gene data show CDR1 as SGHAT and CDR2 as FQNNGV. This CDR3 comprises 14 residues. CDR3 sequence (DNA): TGTGCCAGCAGCTCCAGACAGGGGTACAGCATTCAGTACTTC. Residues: CASSSRQGYSIQYF.

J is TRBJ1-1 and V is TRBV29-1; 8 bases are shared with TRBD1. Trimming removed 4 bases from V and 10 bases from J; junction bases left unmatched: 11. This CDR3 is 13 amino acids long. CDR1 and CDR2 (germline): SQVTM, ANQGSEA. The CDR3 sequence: CSVAPRQTGGAFF. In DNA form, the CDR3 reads TGCAGCGTTGCCCCTAGGCAAACAGGGGGAGCTTTCTTT.

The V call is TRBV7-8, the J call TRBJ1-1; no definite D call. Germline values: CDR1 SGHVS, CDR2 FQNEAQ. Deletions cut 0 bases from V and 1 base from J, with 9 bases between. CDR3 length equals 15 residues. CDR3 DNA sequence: TGTGCCAGCAGCTTAGCCCGGGCTTGGAACACTGAAGCTTTCTTT. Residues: CASSLARAWNTEAFF. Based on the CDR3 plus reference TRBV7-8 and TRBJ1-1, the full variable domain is GAGVSQSPRYKVAKRGQDVALRCDPISGHVSLFWYQQALGQGPEFLTYFQNEAQLDKSGLPSDRFFAERPEGSVSTLKIQRTQQEDSAVYLCASSLARAWNTEAFFGQGTRLTVV.

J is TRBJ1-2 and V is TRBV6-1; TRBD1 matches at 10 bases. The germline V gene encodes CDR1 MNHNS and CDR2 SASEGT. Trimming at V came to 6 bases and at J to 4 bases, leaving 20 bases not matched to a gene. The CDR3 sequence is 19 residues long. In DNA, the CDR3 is TGTGCCAGCAGCGGACAGGGGGGTATTTCGGGGTCAATGGGCTATGGCTACACCTTC. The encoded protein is CASSGQGGISGSMGYGYTF.

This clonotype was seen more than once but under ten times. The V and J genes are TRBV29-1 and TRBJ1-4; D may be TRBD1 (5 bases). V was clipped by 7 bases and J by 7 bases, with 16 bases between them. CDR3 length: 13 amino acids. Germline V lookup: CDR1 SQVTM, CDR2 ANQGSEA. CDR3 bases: TGCAGCGCCGCGCGGGGCCCTGGTGAAAAACTGTTTTTT. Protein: CSAARGPGEKLFF.

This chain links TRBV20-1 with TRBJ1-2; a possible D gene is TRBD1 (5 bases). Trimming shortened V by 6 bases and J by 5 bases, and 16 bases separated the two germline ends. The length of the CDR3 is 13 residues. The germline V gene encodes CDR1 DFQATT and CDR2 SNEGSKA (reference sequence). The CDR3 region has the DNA TGCAGTGCCGACGGGGGGACCCGATATGGCTACACCTTC. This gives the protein CSADGGTRYGYTF.

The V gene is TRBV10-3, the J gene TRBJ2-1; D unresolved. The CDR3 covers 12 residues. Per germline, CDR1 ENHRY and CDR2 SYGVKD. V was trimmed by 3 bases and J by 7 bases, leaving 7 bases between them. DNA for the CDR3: TGTGCCATCAGTGACGAAGGGAATGAGCAGTTCTTC. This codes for CAISDEGNEQFF.

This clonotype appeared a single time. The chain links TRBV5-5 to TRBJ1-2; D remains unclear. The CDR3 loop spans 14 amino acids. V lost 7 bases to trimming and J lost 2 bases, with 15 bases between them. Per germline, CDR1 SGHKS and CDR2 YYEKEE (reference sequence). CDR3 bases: TGTGCCAGCCAAGCGCTCTCCGGGAACTATGGCTACACCTTC. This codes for CASQALSGNYGYTF.

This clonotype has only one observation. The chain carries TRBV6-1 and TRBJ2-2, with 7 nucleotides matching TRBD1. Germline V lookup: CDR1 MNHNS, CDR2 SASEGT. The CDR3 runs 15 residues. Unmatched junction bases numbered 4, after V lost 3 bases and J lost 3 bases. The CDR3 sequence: CASSERQGDTGELFF. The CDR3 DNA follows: TGTGCCAGCAGTGAGCGGCAGGGGGACACCGGGGAGCTGTTTTTT.

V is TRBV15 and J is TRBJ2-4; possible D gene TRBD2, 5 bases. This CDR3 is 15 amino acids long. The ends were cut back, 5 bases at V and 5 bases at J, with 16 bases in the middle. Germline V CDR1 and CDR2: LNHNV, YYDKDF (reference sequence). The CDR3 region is CATSGELELQNIQYF. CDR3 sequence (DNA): TGTGCCACCAGCGGGGAACTAGAGTTACAAAACATTCAGTACTTC.

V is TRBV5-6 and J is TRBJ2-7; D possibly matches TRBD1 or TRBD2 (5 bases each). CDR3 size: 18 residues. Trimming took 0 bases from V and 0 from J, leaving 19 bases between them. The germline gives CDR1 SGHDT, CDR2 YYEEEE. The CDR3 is CASSLADFREPFSYEQYF. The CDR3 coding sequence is TGTGCCAGCAGCTTGGCGGACTTCAGGGAGCCCTTCTCCTACGAGCAGTACTTC.

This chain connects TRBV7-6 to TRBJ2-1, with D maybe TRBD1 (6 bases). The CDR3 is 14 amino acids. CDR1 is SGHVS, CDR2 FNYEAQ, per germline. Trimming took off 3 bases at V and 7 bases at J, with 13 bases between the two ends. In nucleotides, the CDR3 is TGTGCCAGCAGCTTTACAGGGTGGAGGAATGAGCAGTTCTTC. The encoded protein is CASSFTGWRNEQFF.

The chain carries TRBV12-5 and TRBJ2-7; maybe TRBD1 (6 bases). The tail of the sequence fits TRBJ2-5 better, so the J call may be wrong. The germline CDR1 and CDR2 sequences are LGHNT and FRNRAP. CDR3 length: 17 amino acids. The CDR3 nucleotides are TGTGCTAGTGGTAAACTCATTTCCGGGACATACATGGAGACCCAGTACTTC. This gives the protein CASGKLISGTYMETQYF.

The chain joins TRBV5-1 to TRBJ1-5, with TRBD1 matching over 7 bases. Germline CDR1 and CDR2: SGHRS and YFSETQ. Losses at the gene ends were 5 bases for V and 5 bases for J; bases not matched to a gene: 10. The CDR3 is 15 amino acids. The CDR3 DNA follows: TGCGCCAGCAGTCGAACAGGGGCGGGGGATCAGCCCCAGCATTTT. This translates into CASSRTGAGDQPQHF.

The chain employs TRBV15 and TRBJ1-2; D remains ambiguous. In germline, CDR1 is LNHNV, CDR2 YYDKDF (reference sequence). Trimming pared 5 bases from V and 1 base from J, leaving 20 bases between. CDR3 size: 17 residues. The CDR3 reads CATSATKTGSINYGYTF. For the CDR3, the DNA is TGTGCCACCAGCGCTACAAAAACCGGGTCCATTAACTATGGCTACACCTTC.

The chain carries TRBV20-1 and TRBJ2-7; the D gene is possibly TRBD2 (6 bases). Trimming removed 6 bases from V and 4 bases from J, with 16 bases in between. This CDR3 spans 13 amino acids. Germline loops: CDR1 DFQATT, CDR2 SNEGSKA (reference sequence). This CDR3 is CSAPRSGDYEQYF. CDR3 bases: TGCAGTGCCCCACGCTCGGGGGATTACGAGCAGTACTTC.

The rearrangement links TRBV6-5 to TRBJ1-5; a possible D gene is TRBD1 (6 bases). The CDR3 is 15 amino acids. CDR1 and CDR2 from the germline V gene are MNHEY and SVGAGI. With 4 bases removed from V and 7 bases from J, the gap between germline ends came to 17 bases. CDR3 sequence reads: CASSLPPGVGQPQHF. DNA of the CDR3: TGTGCCAGCAGTTTGCCCCCAGGGGTAGGACAGCCCCAGCATTTT.

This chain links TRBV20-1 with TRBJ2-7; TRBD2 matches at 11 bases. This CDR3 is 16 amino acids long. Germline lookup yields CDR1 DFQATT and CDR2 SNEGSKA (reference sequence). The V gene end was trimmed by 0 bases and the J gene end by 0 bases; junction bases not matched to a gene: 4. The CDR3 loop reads CSARDRLAGSSYEQYF. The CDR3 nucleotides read TGCAGTGCTAGAGATCGACTAGCGGGGAGCTCCTACGAGCAGTACTTC.

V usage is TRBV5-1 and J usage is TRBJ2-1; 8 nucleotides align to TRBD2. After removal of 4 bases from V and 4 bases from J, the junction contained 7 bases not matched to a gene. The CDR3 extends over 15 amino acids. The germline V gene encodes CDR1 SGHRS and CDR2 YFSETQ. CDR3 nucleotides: TGCGCCAGCAGCCTGAAGCGGGAGTCGTACAATGAGCAGTTCTTC. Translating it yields CASSLKRESYNEQFF.

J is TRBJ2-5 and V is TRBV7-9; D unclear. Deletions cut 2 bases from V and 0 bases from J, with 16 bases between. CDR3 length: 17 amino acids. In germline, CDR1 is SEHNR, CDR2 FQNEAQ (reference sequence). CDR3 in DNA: TGTGCCAGCAGCTTACTATCCCCGAGTGGGTACCAAGAGACCCAGTACTTC. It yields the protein CASSLLSPSGYQETQYF.

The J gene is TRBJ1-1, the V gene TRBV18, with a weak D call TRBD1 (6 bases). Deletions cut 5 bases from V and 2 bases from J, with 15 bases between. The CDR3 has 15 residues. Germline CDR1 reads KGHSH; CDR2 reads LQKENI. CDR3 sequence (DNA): TGTGCCAGCTCAATTCAGGGGAGAGGTAACACTGAAGCTTTCTTT. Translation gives CASSIQGRGNTEAFF.

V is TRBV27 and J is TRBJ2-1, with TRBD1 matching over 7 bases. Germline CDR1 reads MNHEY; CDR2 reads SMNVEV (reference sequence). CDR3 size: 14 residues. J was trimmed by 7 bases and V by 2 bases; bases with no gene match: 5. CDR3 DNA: TGTGCCAGCAGTTTACAGGGGGTGAGGAATGAGCAGTTCTTC. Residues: CASSLQGVRNEQFF.

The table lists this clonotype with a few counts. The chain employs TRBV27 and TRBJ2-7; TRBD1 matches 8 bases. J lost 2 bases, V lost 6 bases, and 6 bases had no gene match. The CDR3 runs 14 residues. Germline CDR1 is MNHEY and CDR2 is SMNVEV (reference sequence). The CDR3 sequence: CASRPWTGPYEQYF. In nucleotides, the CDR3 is TGTGCCAGCAGACCTTGGACAGGGCCCTACGAGCAGTACTTC.

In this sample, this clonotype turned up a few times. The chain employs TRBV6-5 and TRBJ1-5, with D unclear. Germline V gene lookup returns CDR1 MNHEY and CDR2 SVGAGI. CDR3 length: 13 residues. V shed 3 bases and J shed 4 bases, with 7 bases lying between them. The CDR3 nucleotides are TGTGCCAGCAGTTATATGAGAAATCAGCCCCAGCATTTT. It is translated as CASSYMRNQPQHF.

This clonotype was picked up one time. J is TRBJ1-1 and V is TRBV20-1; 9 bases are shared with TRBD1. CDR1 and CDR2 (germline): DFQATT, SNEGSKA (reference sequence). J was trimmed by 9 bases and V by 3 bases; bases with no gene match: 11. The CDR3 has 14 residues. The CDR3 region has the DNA TGCAGTGCTAGTATGACAGGGGGGACGGGGAAAGCTTTCTTT. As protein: CSASMTGGTGKAFF.

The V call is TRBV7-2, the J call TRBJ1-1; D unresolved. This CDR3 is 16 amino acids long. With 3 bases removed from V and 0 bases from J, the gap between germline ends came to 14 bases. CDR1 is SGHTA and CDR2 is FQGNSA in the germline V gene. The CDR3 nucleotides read TGTGCCAGCAGCTTCGAATATGGGGAATTGAACACTGAAGCTTTCTTT. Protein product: CASSFEYGELNTEAFF.